A single T cell receptor (beta chain) is shown here with its context. What it recognizes is unknown. Germline V gene sequence: CDR1 SEHNR, CDR2 FQNEAQ (reference sequence). The length of the CDR3 is 15 residues. V dropped 5 bases and J dropped 1 base, with 12 bases sitting between them. Clones were read by immunoSEQ multiplex PCR, and TCRdb kept only the in-frame ones, dropping some. The data hold 100,000 to 110,000 clones, with about nine tenths observed a single time. These data belong to a study of T cell responses to AZD1222 COVID-19 vaccine. Regarding the study as a whole: Once two AZD1222 doses were given, Spike-specific TCR breadth and depth went up. No day 14 peak samples; only post-peak repertoires were characterized.

The sequencing here drew on peripheral blood, taken on day 0 of AZD1222 vaccination. The TCR sequence derives from an adult in good health. The rearrangement links TRBV7-9 to TRBJ2-1, with D perhaps matching TRBD2 (5 bases). Here the CDR3 reads CASSPATGSYNEQFF. The CDR3 DNA is TGTGCCAGCAGCCCAGCCACGGGGTCCTACAATGAGCAGTTCTTC.